The T cell receptor (beta chain) under discussion was sequenced for a study of patients and donors after allogeneic stem cell transplantation (dated by TCRdb to 2020 to 2022). The library was made by RT-PCR. The data were produced on a NextSeq 550. TCRdb trimmed the raw reads at Q25, called clones with MiXCR and kept productive beta chains. Merged by CDR3 protein, the rows form single entries marked with the most common genes and DNA. This sample gives about a million distinct CDR3 sequences in total; under 20% of them show up just once. Of the sample, around 5.5% is held by the ten largest clones. This clonotype was counted a few times. No cognate antigen has been identified for it. Base qualities are not provided; no much larger clone lies one nucleotide away. This clonotype was obtained from a human donor who was either an allogeneic HSCT recipient or a stem cell or donor lymphocyte infusion donor (not recorded which). It is not recorded whose cells these are; they may come from a transplant donor. Sequenced sample: blood, either unsorted or a sorted T cell fraction (not recorded which).

The CDR3 in this case is CASSYLAGADTGELFF. The nucleotide sequence is TGCGCCAGCAGCTACTTAGCGGGAGCAGACACCGGGGAGCTGTTTTTT. The chain is made from TRBV5-1 and TRBJ2-2, with 9 middle bases fitting TRBD2. CDR1 is given as SGHRS and CDR2 as YFSETQ, both from the germline V gene. The cysteine opens and the phenylalanine closes a CDR3 of 16 amino acids. The kept DNA is CDR3 alone, 48 bases in frame from the first base. Here V drops 3 bases and J drops 3 bases, and the junction holds 6 bases not matched to any gene.